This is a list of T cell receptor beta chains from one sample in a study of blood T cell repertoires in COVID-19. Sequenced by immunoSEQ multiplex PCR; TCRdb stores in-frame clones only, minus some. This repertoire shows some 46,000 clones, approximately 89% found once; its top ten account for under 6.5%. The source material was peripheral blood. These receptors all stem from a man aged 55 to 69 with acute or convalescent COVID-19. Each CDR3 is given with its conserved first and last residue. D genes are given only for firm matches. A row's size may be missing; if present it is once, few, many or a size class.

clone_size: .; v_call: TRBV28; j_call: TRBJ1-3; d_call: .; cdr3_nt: TGTGCCAGCAGTTTGGACTCTCCCCGGGGAAACACCATATATTTT; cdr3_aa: CASSLDSPRGNTIYF
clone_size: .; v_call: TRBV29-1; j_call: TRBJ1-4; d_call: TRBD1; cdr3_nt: TGCAGCGTGCGACAGGGGATGGCTAATGAAAAACTGTTTTTT; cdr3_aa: CSVRQGMANEKLFF
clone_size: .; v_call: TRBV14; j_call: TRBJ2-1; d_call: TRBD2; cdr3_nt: TGTGCCAGCAGCAAGTCAGCGGGAGACAATGAGCAGTTCTTC; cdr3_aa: CASSKSAGDNEQFF
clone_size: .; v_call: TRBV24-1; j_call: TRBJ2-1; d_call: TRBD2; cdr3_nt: TGTGCCACCAGTGGCTCCCTAGCGGGAGAGACCTACAATGAGCAGTTCTTC; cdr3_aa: CATSGSLAGETYNEQFF
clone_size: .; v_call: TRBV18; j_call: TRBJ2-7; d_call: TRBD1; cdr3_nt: TGTGCCAGCTCACCGAGACAGGGGCCTTCTTACGAGCAGTACTTC; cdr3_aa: CASSPRQGPSYEQYF
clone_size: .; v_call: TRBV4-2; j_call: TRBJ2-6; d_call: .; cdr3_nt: TGTGCCAGCAGCCCGACCGGGAAAACTGGGGCCAACGTCCTGACTTTC; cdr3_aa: CASSPTGKTGANVLTF
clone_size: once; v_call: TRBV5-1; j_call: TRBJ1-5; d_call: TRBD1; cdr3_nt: TGCGCCAGCAGCTTGGTTCCCGCAGGGGGCGGTCAGCCCCAGCATTTT; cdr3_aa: CASSLVPAGGGQPQHF
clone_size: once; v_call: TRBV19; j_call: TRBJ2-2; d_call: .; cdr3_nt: TGTGCCAGTAGTGTTCAGGGCGTGTGGACCGGGGAGCTGTTTTTT; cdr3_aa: CASSVQGVWTGELFF
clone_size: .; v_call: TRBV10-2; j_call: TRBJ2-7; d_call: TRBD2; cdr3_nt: TGCGCCAGTGGGCGGGGAGCGGGAGGGCCCTACGAGCAGTACTTC; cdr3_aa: CASGRGAGGPYEQYF
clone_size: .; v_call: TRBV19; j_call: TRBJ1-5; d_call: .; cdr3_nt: TGTGCCAGTAACGTGGTGCAGGCATTCAATCAGCCCCAGCATTTT; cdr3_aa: CASNVVQAFNQPQHF
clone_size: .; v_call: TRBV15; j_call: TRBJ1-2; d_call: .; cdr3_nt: TGTGCCACCAGCTTATCCCGGGACTACCAAAGCTATGGCTACACCTTC; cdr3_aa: CATSLSRDYQSYGYTF
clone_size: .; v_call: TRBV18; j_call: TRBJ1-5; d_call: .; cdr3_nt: TGTGCCAGCTCACTATCAAGGCTCGGGGAGCCCCAGCATTTT; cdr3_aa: CASSLSRLGEPQHF
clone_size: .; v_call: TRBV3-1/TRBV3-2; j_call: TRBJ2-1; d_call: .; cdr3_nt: TGTGCCAGCAGCCAAGGCGGGCATAACAATGAGCAGTTCTTC; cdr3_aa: CASSQGGHNNEQFF
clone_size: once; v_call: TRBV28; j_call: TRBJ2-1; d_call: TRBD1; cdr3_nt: TGTGCCAGCAGTTTAGGTCTCCGAGGGGGCACCCTTCGAAATGAGCAGTTCTTC; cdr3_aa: CASSLGLRGGTLRNEQFF
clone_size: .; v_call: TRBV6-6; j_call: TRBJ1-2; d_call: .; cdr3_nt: TGTGCCAGCAGTTACTCCCCGGGGGGAAAATATGGCTACACCTTC; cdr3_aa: CASSYSPGGKYGYTF
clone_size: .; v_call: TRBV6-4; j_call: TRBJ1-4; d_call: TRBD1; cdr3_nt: TGTGCCAGCCCTTCGGACAGGGCGTGTGCAGCTAATGAAAAACTGTTTTTT; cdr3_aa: CASPSDRACAANEKLFF
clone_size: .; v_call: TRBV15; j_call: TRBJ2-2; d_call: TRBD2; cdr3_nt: TGTGCCACCAGCCCAAGGACTAGCGGCTCCGGGGAGCTGTTTTTT; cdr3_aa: CATSPRTSGSGELFF
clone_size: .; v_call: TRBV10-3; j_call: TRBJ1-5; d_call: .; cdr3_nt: TGTGCCATCAGGAGGGCCCGCAATCAGCCCCAGCATTTT; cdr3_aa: CAIRRARNQPQHF
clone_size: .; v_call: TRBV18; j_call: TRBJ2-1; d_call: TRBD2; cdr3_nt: TGTGCCAGCTCACCTACAAGCGGGGCCTACAATGAGCAGTTCTTC; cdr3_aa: CASSPTSGAYNEQFF
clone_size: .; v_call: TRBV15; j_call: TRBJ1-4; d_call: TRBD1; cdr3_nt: TGTGCCACCAGCTCCCGGACAGGTGAAAAACTGTTTTTT; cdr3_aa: CATSSRTGEKLFF
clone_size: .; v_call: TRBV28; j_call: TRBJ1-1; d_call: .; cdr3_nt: TGTGCCAGCAGCCCGGGGCAGGGCGGGAGAGCTTTCTTT; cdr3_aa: CASSPGQGGRAFF
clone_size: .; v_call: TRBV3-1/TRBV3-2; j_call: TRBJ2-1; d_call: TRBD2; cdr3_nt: TGTGCCAGCAGCCAAGTTTGGCGGGAGTTCTACAATGAGCAGTTCTTC; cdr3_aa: CASSQVWREFYNEQFF
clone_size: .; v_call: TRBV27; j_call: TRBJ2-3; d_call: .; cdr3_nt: TGTGCCAGCAGTTTCTCCAGGGGCACAGATACGCAGTATTTT; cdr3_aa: CASSFSRGTDTQYF
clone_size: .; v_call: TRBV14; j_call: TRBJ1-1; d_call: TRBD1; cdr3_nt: TGTGCCAGCAGCCCACAGGGGGCTGGGACTGAAGCTTTCTTT; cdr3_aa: CASSPQGAGTEAFF
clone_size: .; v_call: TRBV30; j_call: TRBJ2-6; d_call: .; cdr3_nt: TGTGCCTGGAGTTGGGACGGCGGGACCGGGGCCAACGTCCTGACTTTC; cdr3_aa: CAWSWDGGTGANVLTF
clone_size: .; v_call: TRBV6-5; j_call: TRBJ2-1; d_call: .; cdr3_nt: TGTGCCAGCAGTTCTTTCCGGGACTCCTCATACAATGAGCAGTTCTTC; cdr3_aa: CASSSFRDSSYNEQFF
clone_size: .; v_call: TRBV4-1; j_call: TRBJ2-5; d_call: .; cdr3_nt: TGCGCCAGCAGCCCCTCGGGGCAAGAGACCCAGTACTTC; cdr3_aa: CASSPSGQETQYF
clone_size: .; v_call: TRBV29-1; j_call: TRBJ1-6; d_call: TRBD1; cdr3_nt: TGCAGCGTTGTAAGGGACAGGCTCATCTCACCCCTCCACTTT; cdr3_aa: CSVVRDRLISPLHF
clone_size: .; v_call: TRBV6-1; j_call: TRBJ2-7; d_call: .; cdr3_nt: TGTGCCAGCAGTGAGAGGGGGGGGTCCCCTGGCGAGCAGTACTTC; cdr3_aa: CASSERGGSPGEQYF
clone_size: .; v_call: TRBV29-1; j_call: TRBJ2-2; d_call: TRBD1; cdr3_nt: TGCAGCGTTGCCAGGGGGAGCACCGGGGAGCTGTTTTTT; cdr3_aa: CSVARGSTGELFF
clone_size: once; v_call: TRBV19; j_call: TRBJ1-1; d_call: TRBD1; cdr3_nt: TGTGCCAGTACCAACCGGGGGGGGACAGGGAGGGCTGAAGCTTTCTTT; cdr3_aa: CASTNRGGTGRAEAFF
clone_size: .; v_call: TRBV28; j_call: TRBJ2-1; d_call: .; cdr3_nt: TGTGCCAGCAGTTCCCATACGTCCAGGGGAAAGAGTTACAATGAGCAGTTCTTC; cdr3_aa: CASSSHTSRGKSYNEQFF
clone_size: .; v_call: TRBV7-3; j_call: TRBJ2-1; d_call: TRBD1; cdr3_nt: TGTGCCAGCAGCCCGAGACAGGGGAATGAGCAGTTCTTC; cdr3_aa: CASSPRQGNEQFF